The TCR beta chain under discussion was sequenced for a study of CD8 T cells in ankylosing spondylitis. The germline V gene has CDR1 LNHNV and CDR2 YYDKDF (reference sequence). This CDR3 region has 12 residues. V was clipped by 5 bases and J by 4 bases, with 9 bases between them. Quantitative 5'-RACE with molecular barcodes was used to make the TCR beta libraries. TCRdb itself ran the 5' RACE reads through MiXCR, one entry per CDR3 protein. This sample carries more than 500,000 distinct CDR3 sequences, less than 6% of them seen once, and the ten largest clones take under 4.5%. Study-wide findings and caveats: Blood of patients with ankylosing spondylitis appeared to be characterized by a TCR beta motif of eight or nine highly homologous variants. Matched ankylosing spondylitis synovial fluid reportedly showed significant enrichment of disease-linked clones. Past studies reported some motif variants in reactive arthritis synovial fluid and blood.

This clonotype was seen a few times. The antigen is unknown. The sample comprised blood, either unsorted or a sorted T cell fraction (not recorded which). The TCR was taken from a male donor with ankylosing spondylitis. The chain recombines TRBV15 with TRBJ2-7, with a tentative D call TRBD1 (6 bases). The CDR3 sequence: CATSAQGYEQYF. CDR3 sequence (DNA): TGTGCCACCAGCGCACAGGGTTACGAGCAGTACTTC.